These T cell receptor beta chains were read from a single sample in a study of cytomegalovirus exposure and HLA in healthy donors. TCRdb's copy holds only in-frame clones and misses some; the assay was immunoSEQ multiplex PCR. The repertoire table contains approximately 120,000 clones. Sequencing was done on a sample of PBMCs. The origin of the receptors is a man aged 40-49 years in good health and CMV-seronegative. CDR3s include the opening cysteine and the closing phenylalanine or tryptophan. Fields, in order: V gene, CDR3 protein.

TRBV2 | CASSELRAGEQYF
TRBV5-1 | CASRPTGTSSYEQYF
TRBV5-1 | CASSLDRARNEQFF
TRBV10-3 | CAISEGDRGTYEQYF
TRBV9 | CASSVGQGVGYEQYF
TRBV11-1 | CASSFQTTGTSGNTIYF
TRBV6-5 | CASINWGVTGELFF
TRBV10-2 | CASSVTGGGYTF
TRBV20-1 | CRPGGPYGYTF
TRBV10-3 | CAISDESRTGSPYEQYF
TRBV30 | CAWSEFAGQGGAQYF
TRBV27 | CASSLKGTGLIYEQYF
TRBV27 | CASSLLALSYEQYF
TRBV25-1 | CASSPTSGTFYEQYF
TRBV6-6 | CASSYRTSNSYEQYF
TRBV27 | CASSFRPPPEYEQYF
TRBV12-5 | CASGLVGPATGGEQYF
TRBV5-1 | CASSLGHSGANVLTF
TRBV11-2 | CASSWTGGKEETQYF
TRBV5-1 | CASSWPDATGELFF
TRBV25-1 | CASSESDKNTEAFF
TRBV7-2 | CASSLADRANIQYF
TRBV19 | CASSITGDGNTIYF
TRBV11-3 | CASSPTGGPYNEQFF
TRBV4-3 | CASSQDRGTPLHF
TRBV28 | CASSLLRLAGNTGELFF
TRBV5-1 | CASSSPASGFANTGELFF
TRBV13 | CASQNGELNTEAFF
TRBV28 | CASSLGTGLYNEQFF
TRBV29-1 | CSVDGGTNTEAFF
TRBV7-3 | CASSSLPQGANTGELFF
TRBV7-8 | CASSFPSGRGGSYEQYF
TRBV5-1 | CASSLGGLLANTGELFF
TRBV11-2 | CASSSPRTGMGEQYF
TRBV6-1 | CASSLWEKLEQFF
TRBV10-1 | CASSGGAASSYEQYF
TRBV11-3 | CASSYGSGEETQYF
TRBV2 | CATLGLAGVNEQFF
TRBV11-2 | CASSPGDQRLLDGYTF
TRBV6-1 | CASSEQWQGPGEPQHF
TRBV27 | CASSSRQGRGGYTF
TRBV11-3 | CASSSQGRETQYF